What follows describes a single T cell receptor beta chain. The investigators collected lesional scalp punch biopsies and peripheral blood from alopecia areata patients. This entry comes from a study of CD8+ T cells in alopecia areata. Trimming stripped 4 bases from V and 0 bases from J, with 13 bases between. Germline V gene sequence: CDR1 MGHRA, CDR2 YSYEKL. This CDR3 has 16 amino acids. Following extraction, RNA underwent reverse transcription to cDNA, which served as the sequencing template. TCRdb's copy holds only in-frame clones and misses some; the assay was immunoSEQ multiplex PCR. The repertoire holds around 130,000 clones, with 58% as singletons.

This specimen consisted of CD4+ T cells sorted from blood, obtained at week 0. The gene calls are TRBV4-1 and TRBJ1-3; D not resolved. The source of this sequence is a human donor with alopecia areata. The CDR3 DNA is TGCGCCAGCAGCCCCGAGGGCCTGACCTCTGGAAACACCATATATTTT. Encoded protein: CASSPEGLTSGNTIYF.